The rows below give T cell receptor beta chains drawn from one sample of a study of PD-1 blockade in mismatch repair-deficient tumors. The protocol was immunoSEQ multiplex PCR, while the TCRdb copy is restricted to in-frame clones and leaves out a portion. The data contain 80,000 to 100,000 clones, 81% of them seen just once; the ten biggest clones take up just over 2.5%. Here the sequenced sample was peripheral blood, taken 12 weeks after starting pembrolizumab. These receptors originate from an adult with mismatch repair-deficient cancer. The CDR3 runs from the conserved cysteine through the conserved F or W. The order of the fields is V gene, J gene, CDR3 protein.

v_call: TRBV30
j_call: TRBJ2-1
cdr3_aa: CAWGAGQVPSIEQFF

v_call: TRBV28
j_call: TRBJ2-7
cdr3_aa: CASGTTYEQYF

v_call: TRBV19
j_call: TRBJ1-1
cdr3_aa: CASTNDWDTEAFF

v_call: TRBV27
j_call: TRBJ2-7
cdr3_aa: CASIIQGRSSYEQYF

v_call: TRBV20-1
j_call: TRBJ2-7
cdr3_aa: CSAGAGTEQYF

v_call: TRBV23-1
j_call: TRBJ2-4
cdr3_aa: CASIPSGLAKNIQYF

v_call: TRBV11-2
j_call: TRBJ2-1
cdr3_aa: CASSLGDAYNEQFF

v_call: TRBV19
j_call: TRBJ2-7
cdr3_aa: CASSSGTNPILYEQYF

v_call: TRBV7-2
j_call: TRBJ2-7
cdr3_aa: CASSLGSVSSYEQYF

v_call: TRBV28
j_call: TRBJ2-6
cdr3_aa: CASSLSSSGANVLTF

v_call: TRBV11-2
j_call: TRBJ2-1
cdr3_aa: CASSLGSYNEQFF

v_call: TRBV5-1
j_call: TRBJ2-2
cdr3_aa: CASSGAGGPASGELFF

v_call: TRBV19
j_call: TRBJ1-5
cdr3_aa: CASNSLGVGNQPQHF

v_call: TRBV7-2
j_call: TRBJ1-4
cdr3_aa: CASSLQFATNEKLFF

v_call: TRBV15
j_call: TRBJ2-5
cdr3_aa: CATSRGAAQETQYF

v_call: TRBV11-2
j_call: TRBJ2-2
cdr3_aa: CASRIMPNTGELFF

v_call: TRBV9
j_call: TRBJ1-5
cdr3_aa: CASSVEGSSNQPQHF

v_call: TRBV19
j_call: TRBJ2-1
cdr3_aa: CASRGDVANEQFF

v_call: TRBV7-7
j_call: TRBJ2-5
cdr3_aa: CASSYSAGQETQYF

v_call: TRBV5-1
j_call: TRBJ1-1
cdr3_aa: CASNAVPGNTEAFF

v_call: TRBV19
j_call: TRBJ2-2
cdr3_aa: CASTLGGLAGGYTGELFF

v_call: TRBV27
j_call: TRBJ2-1
cdr3_aa: CASSLLRGLENNEQFF

v_call: TRBV5-8
j_call: TRBJ1-5
cdr3_aa: CASSLDTNQPQHF

v_call: TRBV6-1
j_call: TRBJ1-2
cdr3_aa: CASSGDKATGYTF

v_call: TRBV14
j_call: TRBJ2-2
cdr3_aa: CASSQRTATNTGELFF

v_call: TRBV11-2
j_call: TRBJ2-7
cdr3_aa: CASSLLIGTGFYEQYF

v_call: TRBV9
j_call: TRBJ2-5
cdr3_aa: CASSVEPGRETQYF

v_call: TRBV28
j_call: TRBJ1-3
cdr3_aa: CASSSGSGRGNTIYF

v_call: TRBV5-4
j_call: TRBJ1-5
cdr3_aa: CASSLAGHNQPQHF

v_call: TRBV6-1
j_call: TRBJ2-7
cdr3_aa: CASSDPAGLTYEQYF

v_call: TRBV9
j_call: TRBJ2-1
cdr3_aa: CASSVSGVTGHEQFF

v_call: TRBV21-1
j_call: TRBJ2-2
cdr3_aa: CASSKVGDSNTGELFF

v_call: TRBV4-1
j_call: TRBJ1-2
cdr3_aa: CASSQDQVQGVYGYTF

v_call: TRBV27
j_call: TRBJ2-1
cdr3_aa: CASSLISSGSNEQFF

v_call: TRBV18
j_call: TRBJ1-2
cdr3_aa: CASSRQGDYGYTF

v_call: TRBV5-1
j_call: TRBJ2-2
cdr3_aa: CASSLDPFTGELFF

v_call: TRBV11-1
j_call: TRBJ2-2
cdr3_aa: CASSPLWGIGELFF

v_call: TRBV6-6
j_call: TRBJ2-4
cdr3_aa: CASSYGRGDKNIQYF

v_call: TRBV6-5
j_call: TRBJ2-2
cdr3_aa: CASSYGLAYPTGELFF

v_call: TRBV5-8
j_call: TRBJ1-3
cdr3_aa: CASSLSGAGNTIYF

v_call: TRBV30
j_call: TRBJ2-2
cdr3_aa: CAWTERGTGELFF

v_call: TRBV13
j_call: TRBJ2-2
cdr3_aa: CASSLAPHTGELFF